Shown below are 10 T cell receptor beta chains from a single sample sequenced in a study of T cell clonality in common variable immunodeficiency. Repertoires were generated with immunoSEQ multiplex PCR, while TCRdb's copy carries only in-frame clones and drops some. Recorded here are some 50,000 clones, none singletons. The sample was peripheral blood mononuclear cells. These receptors were collected from a person aged 18 to 75 in good health.

This clone has ten or more counts. The read ends 3 residues before the CDR3 terminus; that terminus is restored from the germline J gene. The chain uses TRBV5-1 and TRBJ2-6; no firm D call. CDR3 length: 17 amino acids. Looked up from germline, CDR1 is SGHRS and CDR2 is YFSETQ. Between the trimmed V and J ends, which lost 0 bases and 4 bases, there was a span of 14 bases. CDR3 sequence: CASSLDGSGSGANVLTF. CDR3 bases read: TGCGCCAGCAGCTTGGACGGGTCTGGGTCGGGGGCCAACGTC.

This clone was recorded at least ten times. The read falls 3 residues short of the CDR3 end, and the missing part is taken from the germline J gene. V gene TRBV30 combines with J gene TRBJ1-2; tentatively, D is TRBD1 (6 bases). The germline V and J ends were trimmed by 5 bases and 2 bases, with 15 bases remaining between them. Germline V gene data show CDR1 as GTSNPN and CDR2 as SVGIG (reference sequence). The CDR3 consists of 14 residues. The DNA read from the CDR3 is TGTGCCTGGTGGCCGGACAGCTTAAACTATGGC. Its protein is CAWWPDSLNYG. The complete CDR3 reads CAWWPDSLNYGYTF.

This clone was counted only a few times. The read comes to an end 3 residues before the CDR3 does, leaving the germline J gene to fill in the end. The V call is TRBV5-6, the J call TRBJ2-7; maybe TRBD1 (5 bases). Germline V CDR1 and CDR2: SGHDT, YYEEEE. The CDR3 is 14 residues long. Trimming left V 2 bases short and J 2 bases short, with 11 bases between. This chain's CDR3 is CASSFGQGTYEQYF. The CDR3 DNA, read in part, is TGTGCCAGCAGCTTCGGCCAGGGAACCTACGAG.

This clone was recorded many times. The CDR3 extends 3 residues past the end of the read, so its final part is completed from the germline J gene. The chain combines TRBV3-1 (or the pseudogene TRBV3-2) with TRBJ2-3; no firm D call. The CDR3 covers 14 residues. The V gene lost 1 base and the J gene lost 2 bases, with 7 bases spanning the gap. Germline assignment: CDR1 LGHDT and CDR2 YNNKEL (reference sequence). The CDR3 DNA, read in part, is TGTGCCAGCAGCCAAGGTCCTCTCACAGATACG. Translated: CASSQGPLTDT. The whole CDR3 protein is CASSQGPLTDTQYF.

This clone was found many times. The sequenced fragment ends 3 residues before the CDR3 boundary, so the rest is inferred from the germline J gene. The rearrangement uses TRBV6-2 or TRBV6-3 and TRBJ2-7; a possible D gene is TRBD1 (6 bases). The CDR3 spans 16 residues. CDR1 MNHEY and CDR2 SVGEGT come from the germline V gene. V lost 2 bases, J lost 0 bases, and 14 bases lay in between. The CDR3 bases that were read are TGTGCCAGCAGTTACGTCCAAGGGGGAGTCTCCTACGAG. Translated: CASSYVQGGVSYE. The entire CDR3 is CASSYVQGGVSYEQYF.

This clone has at least ten counts. The CDR3 is cut off 3 residues early in the read; its end comes from the germline J gene. This chain uses TRBV2 with TRBJ1-1; D is possibly TRBD1 (5 bases). Germline V CDR1 and CDR2: SNHLY, FYNNEI. The CDR3 covers 14 residues. Trimming cost V 10 bases and J 0 bases, with 15 bases left between them. CDR3 sequence reads: CATQGGSMNTEAFF. The sequenced CDR3 bases are TGTGCCACCCAGGGTGGTTCAATGAACACTGAA.

As to this clone: At one end the junction does not follow the germline gene, possibly because of a read error. The read ends 3 residues before the CDR3 terminus; that terminus is restored from the germline J gene. The chain recombines TRBV18 with TRBJ1-3; D unclear. This CDR3 has 15 amino acids. CDR1 KGHSH and CDR2 LQKENI come from the germline V gene. CDR3 residues: CASSPLGGPGNTIYF. The CDR3 bases that were read are TGTGCCAGCTCACCTCTCGGCGGGCCTGGGAACACC.

This clone was detected ten times or more. The observed sequence ends 3 residues before the CDR3 terminus, with the missing tail filled in from the germline J gene. The rearrangement uses TRBV5-1 and TRBJ2-5, with D possibly matching TRBD1 (6 bases). The CDR3 is 13 amino acids. Trimming took 3 bases from V and 2 from J, leaving 8 bases between them. CDR1 SGHRS and CDR2 YFSETQ come from the germline V gene. This CDR3 is CASSSRGQETQYF. The sequenced part of the CDR3 DNA is TGCGCCAGCAGCTCCAGGGGACAAGAGACC.

At least ten counts were recorded for this clone. Read data end 3 residues before the CDR3 end; the end is taken from the germline J gene. V and J are TRBV11-2 and TRBJ1-2, with D unclear. Trimming left V 0 bases short and J 1 base short, with 6 bases between. The CDR3 is 14 residues long. Per the germline V gene, CDR1 is SGHAT and CDR2 is FQNNGV. The CDR3 is CASSLDHSNYGYTF. The sequenced part of the CDR3 DNA is TGTGCCAGCAGCTTAGATCACAGTAACTATGGC.

This clone was picked up many times. The CDR3 goes on 3 residues after the read ends, and that part is filled in from the germline J gene. The chain employs TRBV30 and TRBJ1-2, with D possibly matching TRBD1 (5 bases). The germline V and J ends were trimmed by 0 bases and 7 bases, with 15 bases remaining between them. The CDR3 is 14 amino acids. The germline V gene has CDR1 GTSNPN and CDR2 SVGIG (reference sequence). The sequenced CDR3 bases are TGTGCCTGGAGTGTCCCCCCAGGGTTCGGTGGC. Protein: CAWSVPPGFGG. The whole CDR3 reads CAWSVPPGFGGYTF.